These 29 T cell receptor beta chains share one sample of origin, sequenced in a study of T cell repertoires in cytomegalovirus infection (dated by TCRdb to the late 2010s). Data came from an Illumina HiSeq 1500. TCRdb handled the public reads itself, with Q25 trimming in fastp and clone calling in MiXCR, and kept productive beta chains. Rows merge per CDR3 protein into single entries with the most common DNA and genes. This sample is represented by about 830,000 distinct CDR3 sequences; 32% of them were singletons. The top ten hold approximately 13% of the sample. These receptors have no known antigen. What the treatment or condition label conveys for this sample: in vitro stimulation with specific CMV peptide epitopes to enrich CMV-specific T cells. Sequences were derived from cultured CD8+ T cells from PBMCs, sampled from culture after CMV antigen stimulation. All receptors come from a human donor in good health (CMV status not recorded). Some clones in this sample may be carry-over from other donors' samples.

This clonotype was seen a few times. The chain combines TRBV19 with TRBJ2-7; maybe TRBD2 (5 bases). The CDR3 is made up of 13 amino acids. V shed 2 bases and J shed 3 bases, with 8 bases lying between them. In germline, CDR1 is LNHDA, CDR2 SQIVND (reference sequence). CDR3 coding DNA: TGTGCCAGTAGTATAACTAGAGGCTACGAGCAGTACGTC. It codes for CASSITRGYEQYV.

The sample holds a few counts of this clonotype. The chain uses TRBV7-9 and TRBJ2-7; 8 nucleotides match TRBD2. Germline CDR1 SEHNR, CDR2 FQNEAQ (reference sequence). The ends lost 4 bases at V and 2 bases at J; junction bases unmatched: 10. CDR3 size: 16 residues. In DNA, the CDR3 is TGTGCCAGCAGCTCTGCAGGAGCGGGGGTTCCCTACGAGCAGTACTTC. Amino acids: CASSSAGAGVPYEQYF.

The chain links TRBV29-1 to TRBJ2-7; D is perhaps TRBD1 (5 bases). Per the germline V gene, CDR1 is SQVTM and CDR2 is ANQGSEA. The CDR3 extends over 13 amino acids. V gave up 3 bases and J gave up 1 base, with 10 bases separating them. In nucleotides, the CDR3 is TGCAGCGTTGAGTGGCAGGGATCCTACGAGCAGTACTTC. This sequence encodes CSVEWQGSYEQYF.

J is TRBJ2-1 and V is TRBV7-9; TRBD1 is a possible D gene (6 bases). The CDR3 covers 16 residues. Looked up from germline, CDR1 is SEHNR and CDR2 is FQNEAQ (reference sequence). V was shortened by 5 bases and J by 0 bases, with 14 bases between the two germline ends. The CDR3 DNA is TGTGCCAGCAGCGGAGGACAGACCCACTCCTACAATGAGCAGTTCTTC. Residues: CASSGGQTHSYNEQFF.

In its sample, this clonotype was seen a few times. The J gene is TRBJ2-2, the V gene TRBV20-1, with 7 bases lining up with TRBD1. V shed 3 bases and J 5 bases; nucleotides not matched to a gene: 24. Germline V lookup: CDR1 DFQATT, CDR2 SNEGSKA (reference sequence). The CDR3 extends over 20 amino acids. The CDR3 reads CSASGRDRLSREGPTGELFF. CDR3 DNA sequence: TGCAGTGCTAGCGGCCGGGACAGATTATCTAGAGAGGGACCGACCGGGGAGCTGTTTTTT.

There are a few counts of this clonotype. The chain recombines TRBV7-9 with TRBJ2-3; no reliable D call. CDR3 length equals 15 residues. Trimming left V 1 base short and J 3 bases short, with 11 bases between. From germline, CDR1 is SEHNR and CDR2 FQNEAQ (reference sequence). The CDR3 reads CASSLGFFGTDTQYF. DNA for the CDR3: TGTGCCAGCAGCTTAGGGTTCTTTGGTACAGATACGCAGTATTTT.

This clonotype was counted at least ten times. The chain employs TRBV6-1 and TRBJ2-5; 12 positions match TRBD2. The CDR3 length is 15 residues. The germline V gene has CDR1 MNHNS and CDR2 SASEGT. The trim removed 2 bases at V and 4 bases at J, leaving 2 bases unmatched. CDR3 residues: CASSELAGGPETQYF. DNA for the CDR3: TGTGCCAGCAGTGAACTAGCGGGGGGGCCAGAGACCCAGTACTTC.

This clonotype has only a few counts. The rearrangement uses TRBV20-1 and TRBJ2-1; possible D gene TRBD2, 7 bases. CDR3 length: 17 residues. The germline V and J ends were trimmed by 3 bases and 2 bases, with 20 bases remaining between them. The germline V gene has CDR1 DFQATT and CDR2 SNEGSKA (reference sequence). The CDR3 here is CSARGRGAPSTYNEQFF. The CDR3 DNA reads as TGCAGTGCTAGGGGTCGGGGGGCCCCGTCGACCTACAATGAGCAGTTCTTC.

This sequence joins TRBV4-1 and TRBJ1-2; maybe TRBD1 (5 bases). Germline V gene lookup returns CDR1 MGHRA and CDR2 YSYEKL. This CDR3 spans 13 amino acids. V shed 0 bases and J shed 6 bases, with 8 bases lying between them. CDR3 region: CASSQEGDNGYTF. Here the CDR3 DNA reads TGCGCCAGCAGCCAAGAGGGGGATAATGGCTACACCTTC.

This clonotype was recorded a few times. The V call is TRBV27, the J call TRBJ2-2, with D perhaps TRBD2 (7 bases). CDR3 size: 14 residues. V was trimmed by 7 bases and J by 7 bases, leaving 16 bases between them. Germline values: CDR1 MNHEY, CDR2 SMNVEV (reference sequence). The CDR3 sequence is CASNLAGAGGELFF. CDR3 in DNA: TGTGCCAGCAATCTTGCGGGGGCCGGCGGGGAGCTGTTTTTT.

This clonotype was counted a few times. The V and J genes are TRBV12-3 or TRBV12-4 and TRBJ2-7, with D uncertain. CDR3 length equals 16 residues. Trimming pared 3 bases from V and 1 base from J, leaving 16 bases between. The CDR3 region is CASSLSLFKGSYEQYF. In nucleotides, the CDR3 is TGTGCCAGCAGTTTGTCGTTGTTTAAGGGTTCCTACGAGCAGTACTTC.

This clonotype was picked up a small number of times. The rearrangement joins TRBV6-1 to TRBJ2-7; weak D call: TRBD1 (6 bases). The CDR3 length is 12 residues. CDR1 is MNHNS and CDR2 is SASEGT in the germline V gene. V lost 8 bases, J lost 7 bases, and 15 bases lay in between. The CDR3 is CASGGPVREQYV. CDR3 coding DNA: TGTGCCAGCGGGGGCCCGGTGCGAGAGCAGTACGTC.

This clonotype was observed a few times. V gene TRBV6-5 combines with J gene TRBJ2-3; D not certain. The CDR3 totals 13 residues. Between the trimmed V and J ends, which lost 1 base and 3 bases, there was a span of 5 bases. Germline CDR1 is MNHEY and CDR2 is SVGAGI. The CDR3 reads CASSYYGTDTQYF. The CDR3 bases are TGTGCCAGCAGTTACTATGGAACAGATACGCAGTATTTT.

The chain uses TRBV6-2 or TRBV6-3 and TRBJ2-6; D unresolved. CDR1 MNHEY and CDR2 SVGEGT come from the germline V gene. V gave up 4 bases and J gave up 0 bases, with 10 bases separating them. The length of the CDR3 is 16 residues. CDR3 region: CASSLIRNSGANVLTF. The CDR3 bases are TGTGCCAGCAGTTTGATAAGGAACTCTGGGGCCAACGTCCTGACTTTC.

The V and J genes are TRBV4-1 and TRBJ2-1; 11 positions agree with TRBD2. Germline V gives CDR1 MGHRA, CDR2 YSYEKL. The CDR3 length is 18 residues. The ends lost 0 bases at V and 5 bases at J; junction bases unmatched: 9. The CDR3 DNA is TGCGCCAGCAGCCAAGATTTGCCTAGCGGGGGGCAGAACAATGAGCAGTTCTTC. Translating gives CASSQDLPSGGQNNEQFF.

The chain is built from TRBV7-6 and TRBJ2-2, with TRBD2 identical over 9 bases. This CDR3 comprises 16 residues. Per the germline V gene, CDR1 is SGHVS and CDR2 is FNYEAQ. J was trimmed by 7 bases and V by 2 bases; bases with no gene match: 8. The CDR3 reads CASSLIAGGPIGELFF. Here the CDR3 DNA reads TGTGCCAGCAGCTTAATCGCGGGGGGGCCGATCGGGGAGCTGTTTTTT.

This sequence joins TRBV4-1 and TRBJ1-3; D is ambiguous. Trimming pared 0 bases from V and 2 bases from J, leaving 8 bases between. The CDR3 extends over 15 amino acids. The germline gives CDR1 MGHRA, CDR2 YSYEKL. CDR3 sequence reads: CASSQEVNPGNTIYF. The CDR3 bases are TGCGCCAGCAGCCAAGAAGTCAACCCTGGAAACACCATATATTTT.

A few counts support this clonotype. The CDR3 bases are TGTGCCAGCAGCCGAAGGGACTATCACTACGAGCAGTACGTC. Translating it yields CASSRRDYHYEQYV. The chain carries TRBV14 and TRBJ2-7; 7 bases map to TRBD2. This CDR3 spans 14 amino acids. Germline V gene sequence: CDR1 SGHDN, CDR2 FVKESK. J was trimmed by 3 bases and V by 4 bases; bases with no gene match: 6.

In nucleotides, the CDR3 is TGTGCCAGCAGCTTACACCGGACAAACCCCTACAATGAGCAGTTCTTC. Translated: CASSLHRTNPYNEQFF. This chain links TRBV7-4 with TRBJ2-1; D might be TRBD1 (5 bases). The CDR3 is made up of 16 amino acids. CDR1 SGHVT and CDR2 SQSDAQ come from the germline V gene. With 2 bases removed from V and 2 bases from J, the gap between germline ends came to 13 bases.

The chain is built from TRBV4-1 and TRBJ2-3, with no clear D. This CDR3 contains 12 residues. Germline loops: CDR1 MGHRA, CDR2 YSYEKL. The ends were cut back, 5 bases at V and 5 bases at J, with 8 bases in the middle. The CDR3: CASSGVQDTQYF. In nucleotides, the CDR3 is TGCGCCAGCAGCGGTGTCCAAGATACGCAGTATTTT.

This chain uses TRBV5-5 with TRBJ2-2; possibly TRBD2 for D (6 bases). Germline V gene lookup returns CDR1 SGHKS and CDR2 YYEKEE (reference sequence). The CDR3 runs 17 residues. V was cut by 4 bases and J by 4 bases, with 20 bases left in between. DNA for the CDR3: TGTGCCAGCAGCCAGAAACCCGGGAGTGGCTCCACCGGGGAGCTGTTTTTT. Its translation is CASSQKPGSGSTGELFF.

V usage is TRBV7-6 and J usage is TRBJ1-1, with D unresolved. CDR3 length: 16 residues. V lost 2 bases and J lost 2, with 15 bases in between. Germline lookup yields CDR1 SGHVS and CDR2 FNYEAQ. The CDR3 nucleotides are TGTGCCAGCAGCTTAAGGGCAGCAACATTAAACACTGAAGCTTTCTTT. Its protein product is CASSLRAATLNTEAFF.

The rearrangement joins TRBV6-2 or TRBV6-3 to TRBJ2-7, with D tentatively TRBD2 (5 bases). The CDR3 sequence is 14 residues long. Between the trimmed V and J ends, which lost 4 bases and 2 bases, there was a span of 12 bases. Per the germline V gene, CDR1 is MNHEY and CDR2 is SVGEGT. This chain's CDR3 is CASSLLLGPYEQYV. The CDR3 nucleotides are TGTGCCAGCAGTTTACTACTAGGTCCCTACGAGCAGTACGTC.

Of note for this clonotype: The conserved phenylalanine or tryptophan is not found at the CDR3 terminus, so this likely reflects a read error. The chain has TRBV27 and TRBJ1-1; possibly TRBD1 for D (6 bases). Germline V CDR1 and CDR2: MNHEY, SMNVEV (reference sequence). The V gene lost 8 bases and the J gene lost 0 bases, with 10 bases spanning the gap. This CDR3 has 13 amino acids. The CDR3 sequence: CASAQGLNTEAFL. The DNA for the CDR3 is TGTGCCAGCGCTCAGGGGTTGAACACTGAAGCTTTCTTA.

The rearrangement links TRBV6-6 to TRBJ2-4; tentatively, D is TRBD1 or TRBD2 (6 bases each). The CDR3 extends over 19 amino acids. The germline V and J ends were trimmed by 5 bases and 3 bases, with 26 bases remaining between them. The germline V gene has CDR1 MNHNY and CDR2 SVGAGI (reference sequence). CDR3 DNA sequence: TGTGCCAGCAGTCCGAATTACGGGGGCCCACCATTGAACAAAAACATTCAGTACTTC. It codes for CASSPNYGGPPLNKNIQYF.

This chain joins TRBV6-2 or TRBV6-3 and TRBJ1-1, with D tentatively TRBD1 (6 bases). Germline-derived CDR1 and CDR2 are MNHEY and SVGEGT. This CDR3 spans 14 amino acids. Trimming cost V 7 bases and J 6 bases, with 18 bases left between them. DNA for the CDR3: TGTGCCAGCATCCCCTGGGGACGGGGGCCTGAAGCTTTCTTT. Protein product: CASIPWGRGPEAFF.

The chain combines TRBV4-3 with TRBJ1-5; 8 nucleotides agree with TRBD1. Trimming took 2 bases from V and 2 from J; bases not matched to a gene: 2. The CDR3 length is 15 residues. In germline, CDR1 is LGHNA, CDR2 YSLEER. This chain's CDR3 is CASSQNRGGNQPQHF. DNA for the CDR3: TGCGCCAGCAGCCAAAACAGGGGGGGCAATCAGCCCCAGCATTTT.

The rearrangement links TRBV4-2 to TRBJ2-2, with 8 bases fitting TRBD2. The CDR3 sequence is 19 residues long. Germline V gene sequence: CDR1 LGHNA, CDR2 YNFKEQ. V lost 6 bases to trimming and J lost 5 bases; unmatched junction nucleotides: 20. CDR3 coding DNA: TGTGCCAGCAGTCTACCACCGGGACTAGTTGGGGAATGGACCGGGGAGCTGTTTTTT. Residues: CASSLPPGLVGEWTGELFF.

J is TRBJ2-2 and V is TRBV6-2 or TRBV6-3; TRBD2 aligns across 8 bases. V lost 7 bases to trimming and J lost 3 bases; unmatched junction nucleotides: 10. Germline V gene sequence: CDR1 MNHEY, CDR2 SVGEGT. The CDR3 totals 16 residues. In DNA form, the CDR3 reads TGTGCCAGCACTCCCGGGGGGGAAATAGACACCGGGGAGCTGTTTTTT. Translated: CASTPGGEIDTGELFF.